One TCR beta chain is described in this entry. Its antigen is as yet unknown. Markers CD45RO/CCR7/CD25/CD127/CD95/CD27 served to sort CD4+ naive, central memory, regulatory and stem cell-like memory cells. The data are from a study of beta chain features in type 1 diabetes. Study details: Regarding age, gender and cell yields, patients proved similar to healthy donors. Study-wide results and caveats: A moderate, significant TCRB CDR3 shortening appeared in type 1 diabetes across four CD4+ subsets. Small HLA sub-analyses could not settle whether HLA shapes TCRB rearrangement.

Sequenced material consisted of expressed TCRB transcripts (all of the isolated RNA was reverse transcribed). Repertoires were generated with immunoSEQ multiplex PCR, while TCRdb's copy carries only in-frame clones and drops some. The sample lists around 150,000 clones; roughly 8% were seen once. This CDR3 has 13 amino acids. Germline CDR1 and CDR2: SGHVS and FQNEAQ. Between the trimmed V and J ends, which lost 5 bases and 2 bases, there was a span of 9 bases. This chain connects TRBV7-8 to TRBJ2-5, with D maybe TRBD1 (6 bases). Sequenced sample: central memory CD4+ T cells from blood. The clonotype originates from a woman between 18 and 29 years old with type 1 diabetes. CDR3 residues: CASSLDRQETQYF. The CDR3 DNA follows: TGTGCCAGCAGCCTGGACAGACAAGAGACCCAGTACTTC.